These 24 T cell receptor beta chains share one sample of origin, sequenced in a study of blood T cell repertoires in COVID-19. Measured with immunoSEQ multiplex PCR; TCRdb has only the in-frame clones, and not every one. The sample comprises over 250,000 clones, about 89% of which are singletons, and 8.5% to 10% rests with the top ten. The sample consisted of peripheral blood. The receptors come from a middle-aged man who had recovered from COVID-19.

The chain joins TRBV29-1 to TRBJ2-1; 8 bases match TRBD2. The J segment lost 8 bases and the V segment lost 3 bases, leaving 12 bases of the junction unmatched. The germline V gene has CDR1 SQVTM and CDR2 ANQGSEA. The length of the CDR3 is 15 residues. CDR3 DNA sequence: TGCAGCGTTGACGAAGCGGGAGTTCGCTCCGATGAGCAGTTCTTC. Amino acids: CSVDEAGVRSDEQFF.

V is TRBV6-2 or TRBV6-3 and J is TRBJ2-7, with 10 bases aligning to TRBD1. Per the germline V gene, CDR1 is MNHEY and CDR2 is SVGEGT. The CDR3 consists of 14 residues. The ends lost 5 bases at V and 7 bases at J; junction bases unmatched: 8. CDR3 DNA: TGTGCCAGCAGTCCGGGACAGGGGCCTGGGGAGCAGTACTTC. It translates to CASSPGQGPGEQYF.

CDR3 sequence reads: CASSPWGPETQYF. CDR3 nucleotides: TGTGCCAGCAGTCCCTGGGGGCCAGAGACCCAGTACTTC. The gene calls are TRBV6-2 or TRBV6-3 and TRBJ2-5; D is perhaps TRBD1 (6 bases). Trimming pared 5 bases from V and 4 bases from J, leaving 11 bases between. The CDR3 length is 13 residues. Germline-derived CDR1 and CDR2 are MNHEY and SVGEGT.

The chain links TRBV15 to TRBJ2-2; 7 bases fit TRBD2. J lost 4 bases, V lost 2 bases, and 4 bases had no gene match. The CDR3 is 15 amino acids. The germline V gene has CDR1 LNHNV and CDR2 YYDKDF (reference sequence). CDR3 nucleotide sequence: TGTGCCACCAGCAGACCGGGGAGGGGCACCGGGGAGCTGTTTTTT. Translated, it gives CATSRPGRGTGELFF.

The V and J genes are TRBV4-3 and TRBJ2-7; 9 bases are a match to TRBD1. The J segment lost 5 bases and the V segment lost 1 base, leaving 12 bases of the junction unmatched. The CDR3 is 17 amino acids. Germline CDR1 LGHNA, CDR2 YSLEER. The CDR3 loop is CASSQVGTGTGIHEQYF. Here the CDR3 DNA reads TGCGCCAGCAGCCAAGTGGGGACCGGGACAGGGATCCACGAGCAGTACTTC.

The sample holds a few counts of this clone. The genes are TRBV7-9 and TRBJ1-6, with D possibly matching TRBD1 (5 bases). Trimming left V 2 bases short and J 10 bases short, with 21 bases between. This CDR3 has 17 amino acids. The germline V gene has CDR1 SEHNR and CDR2 FQNEAQ (reference sequence). The CDR3, as DNA: TGTGCCAGCAGCTTATACGGGACGGGAGTCTCCGGGTCACCCCTCCACTTT. This codes for CASSLYGTGVSGSPLHF. Full variable domain (remainder filled in from reference TRBV7-9 and TRBJ1-6): DTGVSQNPRHKITKRGQNVTFRCDPISEHNRLYWYRQTLGQGPEFLTYFQNEAQLEKSRLLSDRFSAERPKGSFSTLEIQRTEQGDSAMYLCASSLYGTGVSGSPLHFGNGTRLTVT.

The chain carries TRBV27 and TRBJ1-2; the D is unclear. The CDR3 totals 13 residues. The V and J ends lost 1 base and 8 bases respectively, with 11 bases between them. From germline, CDR1 is MNHEY and CDR2 SMNVEV (reference sequence). Here the CDR3 DNA reads TGTGCCAGCAGTTTATTGGCGGGCACAGGCTACACCTTC. Translation gives CASSLLAGTGYTF.

This chain links TRBV9 with TRBJ2-7; D not certain. V was cut by 0 bases and J by 0 bases, with 7 bases left in between. CDR1 is SGDLS and CDR2 is YYNGEE in the germline V gene. This CDR3 spans 14 amino acids. As DNA, the CDR3 is TGTGCCAGCAGCGTAGGGCCTAGCTCCTACGAGCAGTACTTC. It codes for CASSVGPSSYEQYF.

The rearrangement joins TRBV6-5 to TRBJ1-1; 9 bases agree with TRBD1. V lost 7 bases to trimming and J lost 1 base; unmatched junction nucleotides: 4. Looked up from germline, CDR1 is MNHEY and CDR2 is SVGAGI. The CDR3 totals 14 residues. The DNA for the CDR3 is TGTGCCAGCATTACGACAGGGGGGAACACTGAAGCTTTCTTT. Protein product: CASITTGGNTEAFF.

This clone was picked up one time. This rearrangement joins TRBV30 to TRBJ1-2; no reliable D call. V lost 4 bases, J lost 4 bases, and 16 bases lay in between. This CDR3 spans 14 amino acids. Germline CDR1 is GTSNPN and CDR2 is SVGIG (reference sequence). The CDR3 coding sequence is TGTGCCTGGACGCAGGTCCCGTTAAGCTATGGCTACACCTTC. The encoded protein is CAWTQVPLSYGYTF.

The J gene is TRBJ1-1, the V gene TRBV11-2; tentative D call: TRBD1 (5 bases). The CDR3 is made up of 16 amino acids. Germline loops: CDR1 SGHAT, CDR2 FQNNGV. Trimming stripped 5 bases from V and 0 bases from J, with 16 bases between. CDR3 region: CASSQRTFDMNTEAFF. CDR3 sequence (DNA): TGTGCCAGCAGCCAACGGACATTCGATATGAACACTGAAGCTTTCTTT.

The genes are TRBV12-2 and TRBJ2-7; TRBD2, the table's D call, lacks a check against the DNA. TRBV12-2 is designated a pseudogene. The CDR3 length is 20 residues. The CDR3 loop reads CASRPIHPPSGEPRSYEQYF. The CDR3 DNA is TGTGCAAGTCGCCCTATACATCCTCCTAGCGGGGAACCCCGCTCCTACGAGCAGTACTTC.

The chain recombines TRBV29-1 with TRBJ2-4, with D uncertain. Trimming shortened V by 5 bases and J by 0 bases, and 11 bases separated the two germline ends. CDR3 length: 14 amino acids. The germline V gene encodes CDR1 SQVTM and CDR2 ANQGSEA. In nucleotides, the CDR3 is TGCAGCGTTCGTGGCAGACTAGCCAAAAACATTCAGTACTTC. This gives the protein CSVRGRLAKNIQYF.

This clone occurred a few times. J is TRBJ2-7 and V is TRBV18; 7 bases fit TRBD2. V lost 2 bases, J lost 5 bases, and 6 bases stayed unmatched. The CDR3 runs to 14 residues. The germline V gene has CDR1 KGHSH and CDR2 LQKENI. CDR3 nucleotide sequence: TGTGCCAGCTCACCAGTTGGGAGGGTCCACGAGCAGTACTTC. Translated: CASSPVGRVHEQYF.

The V gene is TRBV6-5, the J gene TRBJ2-4; 7 positions agree with TRBD2. V was clipped by 2 bases and J by 8 bases; unmatched bases: 0. This CDR3 has 12 amino acids. Germline V gives CDR1 MNHEY, CDR2 SVGAGI. DNA of the CDR3: TGTGCCAGCAGTTACGCGGGAGACATTCAGTACTTC. Its translation: CASSYAGDIQYF.

The chain couples TRBV11-1 to TRBJ2-7; D is uncertain. This CDR3 is 12 amino acids long. V was trimmed by 4 bases and J by 6 bases, leaving 10 bases between them. Germline lookup yields CDR1 SGHAT and CDR2 FQDESV (reference sequence). CDR3: CASSSTRCEQYF. The CDR3, as DNA: TGTGCCAGCAGCTCGACAAGGTGCGAGCAGTACTTC. Full variable domain (outside the CDR3, taken from reference TRBV11-1 and TRBJ2-7): EAEVAQSPRYKITEKSQAVAFWCDPISGHATLYWYRQILGQGPELLVQFQDESVVDDSQLPKDRFSAERLKGVDSTLKIQPAELGDSAMYLCASSSTRCEQYFGPGTRLTVT.

The CDR3 nucleotides are TGTGCCAGCAGCCAAGTCTCCCGGGAAAGTACTGAAGCTTTCTTT. Its protein is CASSQVSRESTEAFF. The V and J genes are TRBV4-2 and TRBJ1-1; D gene ambiguous. The V end was cut by 1 base, the J end by 5 bases, with 14 bases between. This CDR3 is built from 15 residues. The V gene's germline CDR1 is LGHNA and CDR2 YNFKEQ.

J is TRBJ2-1 and V is TRBV19; a possible D gene is TRBD2 (7 bases). From germline, CDR1 is LNHDA and CDR2 SQIVND (reference sequence). Trimming left V 5 bases short and J 6 bases short, with 20 bases between. The CDR3 totals 16 residues. The CDR3 reads CASSPLLGAGANEQFF. CDR3 bases: TGTGCCAGTAGTCCCTTATTGGGGGCGGGGGCCAATGAGCAGTTCTTC.

This rearrangement joins TRBV30 to TRBJ1-2, with 7 positions matching TRBD1. Germline-derived CDR1 and CDR2 are GTSNPN and SVGIG (reference sequence). Germline trimming cut 1 base from V and 4 bases from J; bases unmatched to any gene: 3. The CDR3 has 13 amino acids. The CDR3: CAWSEGQSYGYTF. The DNA of the CDR3 is TGTGCCTGGAGTGAGGGACAGAGCTATGGCTACACCTTC.

In DNA form, the CDR3 reads TGTGCCAGCAGAGTACAGGGGAGTGGCTATGGCTACACCTTC. This sequence encodes CASRVQGSGYGYTF. The V call is TRBV6-5, the J call TRBJ1-2; 7 nucleotides agree with TRBD1. V gave up 6 bases and J gave up 4 bases; unmatched junction bases: 8. This CDR3 region has 14 residues. Germline V CDR1 and CDR2: MNHEY, SVGAGI.

The sample holds one count of this clone. The rearrangement uses TRBV4-1 and TRBJ2-3; 9 bases map to TRBD2. Germline CDR1 is MGHRA and CDR2 is YSYEKL. V shed 1 base, J shed 8 bases, and the junction held 13 bases outside the gene matches. The CDR3 is 17 residues long. In nucleotides, the CDR3 is TGCGCCAGCAGCCAAGGGGGGCGACTAGCGGATTTATCTACGCAGTATTTT. Translating it yields CASSQGGRLADLSTQYF.

V gene TRBV18 combines with J gene TRBJ2-1; D may be TRBD2 (5 bases). The CDR3 has 18 residues. Trimming stripped 4 bases from V and 1 base from J, with 20 bases between. Per the germline V gene, CDR1 is KGHSH and CDR2 is LQKENI. DNA for the CDR3: TGTGCCAGCTCACGGCCCCCGGGATCCCTTTCTTCCTACAATGAGCAGTTCTTC. Its protein product is CASSRPPGSLSSYNEQFF.

J is TRBJ1-5 and V is TRBV9; 9 bases match TRBD1. J gave up 4 bases and V 3 bases, and 2 bases lay outside the gene matches. CDR1 is SGDLS, CDR2 YYNGEE, per germline. The CDR3 covers 14 residues. The CDR3 bases are TGTGCCAGCAGCGGGGGGACAGGGAATCAGCCCCAGCATTTT. Its translation: CASSGGTGNQPQHF.

The chain combines TRBV19 with TRBJ2-7, with 8 bases aligning to TRBD2. The CDR3 spans 15 residues. V shed 3 bases, J shed 2 bases, and the junction held 6 bases outside the gene matches. The V gene's germline CDR1 is LNHDA and CDR2 SQIVND (reference sequence). The CDR3 region is CASSMGGLAAYEQYF. For the CDR3, the DNA is TGTGCCAGTAGTATGGGCGGACTAGCTGCCTACGAGCAGTACTTC.